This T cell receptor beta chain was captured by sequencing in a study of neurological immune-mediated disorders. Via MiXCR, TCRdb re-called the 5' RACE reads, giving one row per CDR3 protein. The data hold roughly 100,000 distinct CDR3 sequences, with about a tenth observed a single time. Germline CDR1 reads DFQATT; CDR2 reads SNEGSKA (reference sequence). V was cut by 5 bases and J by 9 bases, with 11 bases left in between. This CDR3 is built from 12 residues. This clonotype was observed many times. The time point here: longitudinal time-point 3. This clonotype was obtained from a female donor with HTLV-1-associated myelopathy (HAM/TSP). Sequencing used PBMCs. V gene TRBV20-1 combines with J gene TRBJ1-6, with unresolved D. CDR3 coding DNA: TGCAGTGCTTATGGCAGATTTTCACCCCTCCACTTT. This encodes CSAYGRFSPLHF.